This TCR beta chain is drawn from a study of OX40 agonist ivuxolimab in advanced cancers. Study findings and constraints: Relative to CD4+ cells, CD8+ T cells on average had more expanded clones.

Sequenced by immunoSEQ multiplex PCR; TCRdb stores in-frame clones only, minus some. The repertoire has 65,000 to 80,000 clones, about 93% of them found once; the top ten carry about 6.4%. Points on this clone: Its target is unknown.

Germline V gene lookup returns CDR1 LGHNA and CDR2 YSLEER. V was pared by 3 bases and J by 2 bases, with 11 bases between. The CDR3 loop spans 16 amino acids. The receptor's source is an adult with an advanced solid tumor such as melanoma, head and neck, liver or kidney cancer. The chain carries TRBV4-3 and TRBJ1-6; D is ambiguous. Sequencing used CD4+ or CD8+ T cells sorted from blood, obtained in a trial of the OX40 agonist ivuxolimab. The CDR3 nucleotides read TGCGCCAGCAGCCACGGAGAGAAGACCTATAATTCACCCCTCCACTTT. Its protein product is CASSHGEKTYNSPLHF.